This TCR beta chain came from a study of OX40 agonist ivuxolimab in advanced cancers. Method: immunoSEQ multiplex PCR; TCRdb's copy keeps in-frame clones and lacks some. The data show about 37,000 clones, with approximately 80% seen just once and 20% held by the top ten. The CDR3 covers 16 residues. Trimming stripped 3 bases from V and 8 bases from J, with 20 bases between. CDR1 and CDR2 from the germline V gene are LNHNV and YYDKDF (reference sequence). The chain is built from TRBV15 and TRBJ2-1; a possible D gene is TRBD2 (5 bases). The sequencing here drew on CD4+ or CD8+ T cells sorted from blood, taken in a trial of the OX40 agonist ivuxolimab. This TCR was sampled from an adult with an advanced solid tumor such as melanoma, head and neck, liver or kidney cancer. CDR3 loop: CATSRSLARGSDEQFF. Written as DNA, the CDR3 is TGTGCCACCAGCAGGTCCTTAGCACGGGGAAGCGATGAGCAGTTCTTC.